These 30 T cell receptor beta chains share one sample of origin, sequenced in a study of TIL therapy for anti-PD-1-resistant metastatic lung cancer. This sample's time point: pre-treatment sample, taken before nivolumab and TIL therapy. The tumor samples were excised metastases, mostly pleural nodules or supraclavicular lymph nodes. Sequencing used immunoSEQ v3. Only in-frame clones appear in the TCRdb table, and some are missing; sequencing was by immunoSEQ multiplex PCR. The table includes 5,000 to 6,500 clones, around 60% detected once. Sequenced here: tumor tissue, sampled at baseline. These receptor sequences come from a person aged 30 to 80 with non-small cell lung cancer.

The chain joins TRBV20-1 to TRBJ2-7; 7 bases fit TRBD1. V was clipped by 8 bases and J by 0 bases; unmatched bases: 1. The CDR3 is 11 residues long. The germline V gene has CDR1 DFQATT and CDR2 SNEGSKA (reference sequence). CDR3 sequence reads: CSPGGSYEQYF. CDR3 in DNA: TGCAGTCCAGGGGGCTCCTACGAGCAGTACTTC.

The chain has TRBV12-5 and TRBJ2-5; tentatively, D is TRBD1 or TRBD2 (6 bases each). Germline V gives CDR1 LGHNT, CDR2 FRNRAP. Trimming cost V 8 bases and J 5 bases, with 12 bases left between them. CDR3 length equals 12 residues. CDR3: CASPGAGETQYF. CDR3 coding DNA: TGTGCTAGTCCGGGGGCGGGGGAGACCCAGTACTTC.

This clone has just one count. The genes are TRBV20-1 and TRBJ2-3, with 16 bases fitting TRBD2. V dropped 3 bases and J dropped 4; count of bases not matched to a gene: 13. CDR1 DFQATT and CDR2 SNEGSKA come from the germline V gene (reference sequence). The CDR3 totals 19 residues. CDR3 sequence reads: CSASLGFGTSGGGPDTQYF. Here the CDR3 DNA reads TGCAGTGCTAGTTTAGGGTTCGGGACTAGCGGGGGGGGCCCAGATACGCAGTATTTT.

The CDR3 DNA follows: TGTGCCAGCAGCCCATTGACAGCCCCCTACAATGAGCAGTTCTTC. Its translation is CASSPLTAPYNEQFF. The chain carries TRBV7-6 and TRBJ2-1; perhaps TRBD1 as D (5 bases). Trimming left V 5 bases short and J 2 bases short, with 13 bases between. The CDR3 is 15 amino acids. The germline gives CDR1 SGHVS, CDR2 FNYEAQ.

The chain carries TRBV2 and TRBJ2-7; 12 nucleotides agree with TRBD1. CDR3 length equals 16 residues. Germline loops: CDR1 SNHLY, CDR2 FYNNEI. The junction had 15 bases not matched to a gene; V was cut back by 4 bases and J by 11 bases. The CDR3 bases are TGTGCCAGCAGTGTCCGGGGACAGGGGGCAGAGAGACGGGAGTACTTC. Its translation: CASSVRGQGAERREYF.

The chain has TRBV28 and TRBJ2-7, with TRBD1 matching over 11 bases. Germline trimming cut 3 bases from V and 4 bases from J; bases unmatched to any gene: 5. CDR1 and CDR2 from the germline V gene are MDHEN and SYDVKM. The CDR3 spans 15 residues. The CDR3 here is CASSFWDRGSYEQYF. The CDR3 DNA sequence: TGTGCCAGCAGTTTCTGGGACAGGGGGAGTTACGAGCAGTACTTC. Full variable domain (missing parts from reference TRBV28 and TRBJ2-7): DVKVTQSSRYLVKRTGEKVFLECVQDMDHENMFWYRQDPGLGLRLIYFSYDVKMKEKGDIPEGYSVSREKKERFSLILESASTNQTSMYLCASSFWDRGSYEQYFGPGTRLTVT.

This chain joins TRBV29-1 and TRBJ2-5, with TRBD1 as a possible D gene (6 bases). The CDR3 sequence is 13 residues long. Germline V gives CDR1 SQVTM, CDR2 ANQGSEA. V lost 6 bases, J lost 1 base, and 12 bases lay in between. The CDR3 nucleotides are TGCAGCGTCACGGGACACTTCCAAGAGACCCAGTACTTC. It yields the protein CSVTGHFQETQYF.

This chain links TRBV6-5 with TRBJ2-1, with D possibly matching TRBD1 (6 bases). This CDR3 has 13 residues. Germline loops: CDR1 MNHEY, CDR2 SVGAGI. V was shortened by 0 bases and J by 7 bases, with 7 bases between the two germline ends. The CDR3 protein is CASSYSRGNEQFF. The CDR3 DNA reads TGTGCCAGCAGTTACTCGAGGGGGAATGAGCAGTTCTTC.

The V gene is TRBV3-1 (or the pseudogene TRBV3-2), the J gene TRBJ1-2; no firm D call. The CDR3 sequence is 13 residues long. Germline V gene sequence: CDR1 LGHDT, CDR2 YNNKEL (reference sequence). Trimming shortened V by 2 bases and J by 4 bases, and 8 bases separated the two germline ends. The CDR3 coding sequence is TGTGCCAGCAGCCAAAAAGAGTCCTATGGCTACACCTTC. Its translation: CASSQKESYGYTF.

The chain's CDR3 is CASSERGEQFF. In DNA form, the CDR3 reads TGTGCCAGCAGTGAAAGAGGGGAGCAGTTCTTC. This sequence joins TRBV6-1 and TRBJ2-1, with D perhaps matching TRBD2 (5 bases). Trimming shortened V by 2 bases and J by 10 bases, and 6 bases separated the two germline ends. The CDR3 covers 11 residues. Germline V gene data show CDR1 as MNHNS and CDR2 as SASEGT.

The chain uses TRBV6-5 and TRBJ2-2, with 7 bases that match TRBD1. The CDR3 sequence is 15 residues long. After removal of 0 bases from V and 9 bases from J, the junction contained 7 bases not matched to a gene. Germline-derived CDR1 and CDR2 are MNHEY and SVGAGI. The CDR3 sequence is CASSYSWDSIRELFF. CDR3 DNA: TGTGCCAGCAGTTACTCGTGGGACAGCATCCGGGAGCTGTTTTTT.

In DNA, the CDR3 is TGTGCCAGCAGTTTGGCCGGGGGGTTGGGGGAGCTGTTTTTT. Translating gives CASSLAGGLGELFF. The chain has TRBV27 and TRBJ2-2, with 7 bases matching TRBD2. With V trimmed by 3 bases and J by 8 bases, 6 bases remained unmatched. CDR1 is MNHEY and CDR2 is SMNVEV in the germline V gene (reference sequence). This CDR3 contains 14 residues.

V usage is TRBV7-9 and J usage is TRBJ2-2; 10 positions match TRBD1. Germline assignment: CDR1 SEHNR and CDR2 FQNEAQ (reference sequence). The trim removed 5 bases at V and 3 bases at J, leaving 6 bases unmatched. The CDR3 is 16 amino acids. DNA for the CDR3: TGTGCCAGCAGCAACCGGGACAGGGGCGACACCGGGGAGCTGTTTTTT. It yields the protein CASSNRDRGDTGELFF.

A few counts support this clone. CDR3 residues: CASSTEQGVQPQHF. DNA of the CDR3: TGTGCCAGCTCGACCGAACAGGGGGTTCAGCCCCAGCATTTT. V and J are TRBV27 and TRBJ1-5; 8 bases map to TRBD1. The CDR3 covers 14 residues. Germline lookup yields CDR1 MNHEY and CDR2 SMNVEV (reference sequence). The V gene end was trimmed by 8 bases and the J gene end by 6 bases; junction bases not matched to a gene: 9.

In its sample, this clone was seen a few times. The gene calls are TRBV29-1 and TRBJ2-5; a weak D match, TRBD1 (6 bases). V shed 4 bases and J shed 10 bases, with 16 bases lying between them. Germline V gene data show CDR1 as SQVTM and CDR2 as ANQGSEA. CDR3 length: 12 amino acids. This CDR3 reads CSVAGGDKVQYF. CDR3 sequence (DNA): TGCAGCGTTGCTGGGGGCGATAAAGTCCAGTACTTC.

This chain uses TRBV27 with TRBJ2-1, with no clear D. V was cut by 5 bases and J by 6 bases, with 8 bases left in between. This CDR3 contains 12 residues. CDR1 is MNHEY and CDR2 is SMNVEV in the germline V gene (reference sequence). CDR3: CASSVIGNEQFF. CDR3 in DNA: TGTGCCAGCAGTGTCATAGGCAATGAGCAGTTCTTC.

This chain uses TRBV2 with TRBJ2-7, with TRBD2 matching 7 bases. Per germline, CDR1 SNHLY and CDR2 FYNNEI. J gave up 2 bases and V 1 base, and 5 bases lay outside the gene matches. The CDR3 totals 15 residues. In DNA, the CDR3 is TGTGCCAGCAGTGAAGGGGGAGGGGTCACCTACGAGCAGTACTTC. This encodes CASSEGGGVTYEQYF.

This chain joins TRBV29-1 and TRBJ2-7; 10 nucleotides match TRBD1. Per germline, CDR1 SQVTM and CDR2 ANQGSEA. The junction had 1 base not matched to a gene; V was cut back by 6 bases and J by 2 bases. There are 12 residues in the CDR3. CDR3 nucleotides: TGCAGCGTGGACAGGGGGACCTACGAGCAGTACTTC. Translated, it gives CSVDRGTYEQYF.

This chain uses TRBV11-3 with TRBJ2-1; D is possibly TRBD1 or TRBD2 (5 bases each). This CDR3 has 14 amino acids. Trimming stripped 5 bases from V and 11 bases from J, with 19 bases between. CDR1 and CDR2 from the germline V gene are SGHNT and YENEEA. CDR3 protein: CASSQTRGSVKQFF. The CDR3 region has the DNA TGTGCCAGCAGCCAAACTAGGGGATCGGTTAAGCAGTTCTTC.

The chain recombines TRBV6-6 with TRBJ1-6; TRBD1 might be the D (5 bases). This CDR3 is built from 15 residues. CDR1 is MNHNY, CDR2 SVGAGI, per germline (reference sequence). V lost 7 bases and J 3 bases, leaving 13 bases between the germline ends. CDR3 DNA: TGTGCCAGCATCGAAGGGGCGGACTATAATTCACCCCTCCACTTT. This codes for CASIEGADYNSPLHF.

The rearrangement links TRBV4-3 to TRBJ2-1; 8 bases are shared with TRBD2. V was pared by 0 bases and J by 0 bases, with 1 base of the junction left unmatched. The CDR3 is made up of 16 amino acids. Germline V gene sequence: CDR1 LGHNA, CDR2 YSLEER. The CDR3 nucleotides are TGCGCCAGCAGCCAAGAGGCGGGAGGCTCCTACAATGAGCAGTTCTTC. Translating it yields CASSQEAGGSYNEQFF.

Judged by abundance, this clone is large (0.1 to 1%). The genes are TRBV5-5 and TRBJ1-1, with 9 positions matching TRBD1. Germline V gene lookup returns CDR1 SGHKS and CDR2 YYEKEE (reference sequence). There are 13 residues in the CDR3. V was pared by 5 bases and J by 5 bases, with 4 bases of the junction left unmatched. The CDR3 coding sequence is TGTGCCAGCAGTCGGACAGGGGAGACTGAAGCTTTCTTT. Its protein is CASSRTGETEAFF.

This clone was detected only once. The chain couples TRBV19 to TRBJ2-6; possible D gene TRBD1, 6 bases. The CDR3 spans 17 residues. CDR1 LNHDA and CDR2 SQIVND come from the germline V gene (reference sequence). Trimming took off 5 bases at V and 1 base at J, with 15 bases between the two ends. The CDR3 nucleotides are TGTGCCAGTAGTTCCTCCGGGACACCTTCTGGGGCCAACGTCCTGACTTTC. The encoded protein is CASSSSGTPSGANVLTF.

The chain uses TRBV24-1 and TRBJ2-3; 10 bases agree with TRBD2. Germline assignment: CDR1 KGHDR and CDR2 SFDVKD. V gave up 0 bases and J gave up 0 bases; unmatched junction bases: 2. The CDR3 has 17 amino acids. In DNA, the CDR3 is TGTGCCACCAGTGATTTGGCGACTAGCGGGAGCACAGATACGCAGTATTTT. Its protein product is CATSDLATSGSTDTQYF.

The CDR3 loop is CASTEGPATDTQYF. Here the CDR3 DNA reads TGTGCCAGTACGGAGGGCCCGGCCACAGATACGCAGTATTTT. The J gene is TRBJ2-3, the V gene TRBV19, with D possibly being TRBD2 (6 bases). Trimming removed 7 bases from V and 2 bases from J, with 13 bases in between. CDR3 length: 14 amino acids. Germline CDR1 reads LNHDA; CDR2 reads SQIVND (reference sequence).

DNA for the CDR3: TGTGCCAGCAGCTTAGGATCGGGACAGGGAATTAATTCACCCCTCCACTTT. It is translated as CASSLGSGQGINSPLHF. The V and J genes are TRBV7-2 and TRBJ1-6, with 9 positions matching TRBD1. This CDR3 has 17 amino acids. Germline V lookup: CDR1 SGHTA, CDR2 FQGNSA. V shed 1 base, J shed 6 bases, and the junction held 7 bases outside the gene matches.

The chain couples TRBV27 to TRBJ2-1; D perhaps matches TRBD2 (6 bases). Germline values: CDR1 MNHEY, CDR2 SMNVEV (reference sequence). The V and J ends lost 4 bases and 7 bases respectively, with 20 bases between them. The CDR3 loop spans 16 amino acids. CDR3 sequence reads: CASSYPGSGLLNEQFF. CDR3 coding DNA: TGTGCCAGCAGTTATCCTGGCAGCGGACTACTTAATGAGCAGTTCTTC.

CDR3: CASSSSGGADTQYF. The CDR3 DNA reads TGCGCCAGCAGTAGTAGCGGGGGCGCAGATACGCAGTATTTT. V gene TRBV4-3 combines with J gene TRBJ2-3, with 9 bases that match TRBD2. The CDR3 contains 14 residues. V dropped 6 bases and J dropped 4; count of bases not matched to a gene: 5. Germline V CDR1 and CDR2: LGHNA, YSLEER.

This clone was found a few times. This chain connects TRBV9 to TRBJ2-3; no definite D call. V dropped 4 bases and J dropped 1 base, with 22 bases sitting between them. The germline V gene has CDR1 SGDLS and CDR2 YYNGEE. The CDR3 has 18 residues. CDR3 DNA sequence: TGTGCCAGCAGCCCCCACTCCACTTCGCGACCTGGCACAGATACGCAGTATTTT. Translated: CASSPHSTSRPGTDTQYF. The whole variable domain, filled in from reference TRBV9 and TRBJ2-3, reads DSGVTQTPKHLITATGQRVTLRCSPRSGDLSVYWYQQSLDQGLQFLIQYYNGEERAKGNILERFSAQQFPDLHSELNLSSLELGDSALYFCASSPHSTSRPGTDTQYFGPGTRLTVL.

The chain recombines TRBV7-2 with TRBJ2-1, with 8 bases that match TRBD2. Germline loops: CDR1 SGHTA, CDR2 FQGNSA. This CDR3 comprises 15 residues. The J segment lost 3 bases and the V segment lost 5 bases, leaving 6 bases of the junction unmatched. Written as DNA, the CDR3 is TGTGCCAGCAGCATAACCGGGACTAGCTACAATGAGCAGTTCTTC. Its translation is CASSITGTSYNEQFF.